This T cell receptor beta chain is drawn from a study of CD8+ T cells in alopecia areata (dated 2018 in TCRdb). For the wider study: Treated patients were enrolled in an open-label pilot trial of oral tofacitinib at 5 to 10 mg twice daily for moderate-to-severe alopecia areata. Patients received tofacitinib for 6 to 18 months and were then followed off drug for 6 months to check for delayed response and recurrence. In treated patients, disease severity was measured using the SALT score, which gives the percentage of scalp surface area affected. In both human patients and the C3H/HeJ mouse model, the study applied high-throughput TCRbeta sequencing to look at T cell clonal expansion in alopecia areata. Scalp tissue and sorted CD4+ and CD8+ peripheral blood T cells from patchy and totalis/universalis alopecia areata patients and from healthy controls were covered by human TCRbeta sequencing. Biopsies were taken from tofacitinib-treated patients at baseline and at 4 and 24 weeks of treatment, and a later scalp biopsy was taken in several of the tofacitinib-treated patients. Scalp clonality was compared among normal scalp (n=4), patchy alopecia areata scalp (n=8), and alopecia totalis/universalis scalp (n=8). RNA was obtained with the PAXgene miRNA kit for fixed scalp, the miRNeasy kit for PBMCs, and the RNeasy kit for mouse skin. TCRbeta CDR3 regions were amplified by immunoSEQ multiplex PCR with 35 Vbeta forward and 13 Jbeta reverse primers. Points the paper makes about the study in general: Compared with normal scalp, lesional scalp, particularly in alopecia totalis/universalis, had higher clonality and more expanded CD8+ clones, which suggests antigenic drive. With tofacitinib, both scalp clonality and the number of expanded CD8+ clones among the top 100 scalp clones went down significantly. During tofacitinib treatment, many expanded lesional clones stuck around in both scalp and blood, and this persistence may partly explain why relapse happens after treatment is stopped. TCR sequences shared between patients were less clear than in mice, possibly partly because of HLA diversity in the patient population. Resident alphabeta T cells in normal human skin are also sequenced, complicating scalp TCR repertoire analysis, unlike mouse skin dominated by gammadelta T cells. Because the treated cohort was small and included a single nonresponder, larger studies are needed to assess links between baseline CD8+ expansion and response.

Its CDR3 holds 14 amino acids, cysteine through phenylalanine. The only DNA kept is the CDR3, 42 bases in frame from the first base. Germline trimming amounts to 0 bases on V and 4 bases on J, with 5 as the count of junction bases outside the gene matches. Via the germline V gene, CDR1 is SQVTM and CDR2 ANQGSEA. The library was obtained by the immunoSEQ multiplex PCR assay. For TCR sequencing, RNA was extracted from every sample and reverse transcribed into cDNA to serve as template. First-strand cDNA was synthesized using SuperScript III with a 2:1 mix of oligo-dT and random hexamers. A synthetic immune receptor repertoire was used to measure amplification bias, and any remaining bias was corrected computationally. For the original study's pipeline: Raw reads were preprocessed to remove errors, and CDR3 was defined by IMGT conventions from the conserved cysteine to phenylalanine. Clonality was calculated as 1 minus Shannon entropy normalized by log2 of the number of productive unique TCRs. CD4 or CD8 identity of scalp clones was inferred by cross-referencing scalp TCRbeta sequences with sorted blood CD4 and CD8 repertoires. The source is immuneACCESS, and TCRdb retained only in-frame sequences with V and J called. Part of the clones is not carried over; for the studies checked, unresolved V genes explain less than half of this, and the remainder is unexplained. V and J calls and clone size follow that table, whereas D and trimming were derived from the DNA. This sample holds 150,000 to 200,000 clones; less than 70% were observed only once. The ten largest clones take up under 1.5% of the sample.

To note about this clone: No antigen is known for it. Nothing much larger sits one base from this clone, and base qualities are not available.

Explained via the paper, the treatment or condition label denotes: oral pan-JAK inhibitor, 5-10 mg twice daily. From alopecia areata patients, peripheral blood was collected along with lesional scalp punch biopsies. After PBMCs were isolated by density centrifugation and stained for CD3, CD4 and CD8, a FACSAria was used to sort CD4+ and CD8+ T cells. The material was CD4+ T cells sorted from blood, obtained around week 47, from a patient treated with tofacitinib. The sequence was collected from a human donor with alopecia areata. The chain couples TRBV29-1 to TRBJ1-2; 7 central nucleotides agree with TRBD1. The nucleotide sequence reads as follows: TGCAGCGTTGAAGATGAGGCAGGGGGCTATGGCTACACCTTC. The translation is CSVEDEAGGYGYTF.